Described below is a single T cell receptor beta chain sequence and its context. The data stem from a study of shared T cell receptors in the human thymus. The CDR3 runs 17 residues. Looked up from germline, CDR1 is MGHDK and CDR2 is SYGVNS. V trimming: 6 bases; J trimming: 5 bases; junction bases outside the gene matches: 15. Here immunoSEQ multiplex PCR was the method, and the copy in TCRdb shows in-frame clones only, minus some. The table lists hundreds of thousands of clones, 88% of them singletons. Separately, the same data were catalogued under a study of human thymus T cells. That paper notes: Thymic and blood repertoires seemed to show skewed V and J gene use. Related research reported highly overlapping thymic repertoires among unrelated individuals.

Material for sequencing was thymocytes. The receptor was isolated from a boy less than two years old with a congenital heart defect. The rearrangement uses TRBV25-1 and TRBJ1-4, with TRBD1 matching over 7 bases. CDR3 DNA sequence: TGTGCCAGCAGCGCCCCCTACGCCAGGGGGGAGAATGAAAAACTGTTTTTT. Protein: CASSAPYARGENEKLFF.